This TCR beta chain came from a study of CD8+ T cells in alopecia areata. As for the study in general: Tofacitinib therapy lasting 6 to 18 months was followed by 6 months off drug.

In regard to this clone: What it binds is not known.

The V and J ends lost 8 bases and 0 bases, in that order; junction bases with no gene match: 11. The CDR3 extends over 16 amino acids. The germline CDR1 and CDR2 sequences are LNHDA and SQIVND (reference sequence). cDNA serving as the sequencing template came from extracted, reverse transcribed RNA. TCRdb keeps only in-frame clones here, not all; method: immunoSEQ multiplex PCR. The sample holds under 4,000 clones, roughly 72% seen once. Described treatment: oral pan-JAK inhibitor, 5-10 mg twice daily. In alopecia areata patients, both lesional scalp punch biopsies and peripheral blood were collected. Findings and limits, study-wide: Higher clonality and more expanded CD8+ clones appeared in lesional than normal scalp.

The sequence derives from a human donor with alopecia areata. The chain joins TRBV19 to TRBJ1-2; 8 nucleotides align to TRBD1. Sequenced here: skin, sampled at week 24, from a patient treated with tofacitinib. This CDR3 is CASHSFSTGANYGYTF. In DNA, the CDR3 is TGTGCCAGTCACTCCTTTTCGACAGGGGCTAACTATGGCTACACCTTC.